This T cell receptor (beta chain) appears in the sequencing data of a study of regulatory T cells in long-lasting Graves disease. Study outcomes and limitations: Only a small sample size was used, which may have cut accuracy.

Sample time point: newly diagnosed GD, antithyroid drugs for less than 3 months. The TCR library was prepared using RNA isolated from PBMCs. Concerning this clonotype: The antigen remains undetermined.

This CDR3 is built from 14 residues. The germline V gene has CDR1 SEHNR and CDR2 FQNEAQ (reference sequence). The germline V and J ends were trimmed by 2 bases and 6 bases, with 14 bases remaining between them. TCR beta libraries were built with iRepertoire HTBI primers and Arm-PCR of CDR3 regions. MiXCR, applied by TCRdb to the multiplex PCR reads, yields one record per CDR3 protein. The table lists about 420,000 distinct CDR3 sequences, around 15% of them singletons, with about 25% in the top ten. In addition, the sample was reused for a study of T cells in Graves' hyperthyroidism and ophthalmopathy. That work contributes: Aged 18 to 65, the patients had hyperthyroidism that was newly diagnosed and had lasted under 2 months. Lactation, pregnancy, other autoimmune disease or uncontrolled infection excluded patients. HTBI primers were employed in a first-round RT-PCR of the TCR CDR3.

This sample comprised peripheral blood mononuclear cells (PBMCs), obtained at new diagnosis, from a patient treated with antithyroid drugs. This TCR derives from a woman younger than 30 with Graves disease. The J gene is TRBJ2-7, the V gene TRBV7-9; TRBD2 might be the D (5 bases). CDR3 bases: TGTGCCAGCAGCTTAAGTAGTTCGGGGATCGAGCAGTACTTC. It is translated as CASSLSSSGIEQYF.